This passage covers 20 T cell receptor beta chains from one sample sequenced in a study of cytomegalovirus exposure and HLA in healthy donors. PCR employed 60 Vbeta and 13 Jbeta primers. Measured with immunoSEQ multiplex PCR; TCRdb has only the in-frame clones, and not every one. This table lists nearly 200,000 clones. Sequenced material: PBMCs. These receptors were collected from a boy younger than 18 in good health and CMV-seronegative.

V gene TRBV5-4 combines with J gene TRBJ2-3; maybe TRBD2 (6 bases). V lost 0 bases, J lost 1 base, and 12 bases lay in between. The germline V gene has CDR1 SGHNT and CDR2 YYREEE (reference sequence). The CDR3 sequence is 16 residues long. The CDR3 region has the DNA TGTGCCAGCAGCTTGGCCGTCGGGGAGGGCACAGATACGCAGTATTTT. This translates into CASSLAVGEGTDTQYF.

The rearrangement uses TRBV25-1 and TRBJ2-3; a weak D match, TRBD1 (5 bases). This CDR3 comprises 17 residues. The germline CDR1 and CDR2 sequences are MGHDK and SYGVNS. Between the trimmed V and J ends, which lost 6 bases and 6 bases, there was a span of 25 bases. The CDR3 DNA is TGTGCCAGCAGCCAAGGATTAGGGCCCAGGGTTTGGGATACGCAGTATTTT. Amino acid sequence: CASSQGLGPRVWDTQYF. Drawing the rest from reference TRBV25-1 and TRBJ2-3, the complete variable domain is EADIYQTPRYLVIGTGKKITLECSQTMGHDKMYWYQQDPGMELHLIHYSYGVNSTEKGDLSSESTVSRIRTEHFPLTLESARPSHTSQYLCASSQGLGPRVWDTQYFGPGTRLTVL.

The chain links TRBV6-4 to TRBJ2-5; 12 bases line up with TRBD1. CDR1 MRHNA and CDR2 SNTAGT come from the germline V gene. The ends lost 8 bases at V and 5 bases at J; junction bases unmatched: 12. The length of the CDR3 is 16 residues. The CDR3 sequence is CASRVGQGAGEETQYF. CDR3 nucleotides: TGTGCCAGCCGGGTGGGACAGGGGGCAGGGGAGGAGACCCAGTACTTC.

DNA of the CDR3: TGTGCCAGCAGCCTGAGGGGGGGACAGGGCTCTCCCTATGGCTACACCTTC. It is translated as CASSLRGGQGSPYGYTF. The gene calls are TRBV4-2 and TRBJ1-2; 9 nucleotides align to TRBD1. The ends lost 4 bases at V and 4 bases at J; junction bases unmatched: 13. Germline assignment: CDR1 LGHNA and CDR2 YNFKEQ. CDR3 length equals 17 residues.

The chain uses TRBV5-1 and TRBJ1-1, with TRBD1 matching 7 bases. Germline CDR1 SGHRS, CDR2 YFSETQ. V trimming: 4 bases; J trimming: 1 base; junction bases outside the gene matches: 7. This CDR3 is built from 15 residues. The CDR3 spells CASSRPGTANTEAFF. DNA for the CDR3: TGCGCCAGCAGCCGACCCGGGACAGCGAACACTGAAGCTTTCTTT. Full variable domain (outside the CDR3, taken from reference TRBV5-1 and TRBJ1-1): KAGVTQTPRYLIKTRGQQVTLSCSPISGHRSVSWYQQTPGQGLQFLFEYFSETQRNKGNFPGRFSGRQFSNSRSEMNVSTLELGDSALYLCASSRPGTANTEAFFGQGTRLTVV.

This rearrangement joins TRBV30 to TRBJ1-5, with 9 bases lining up with TRBD1. In germline, CDR1 is GTSNPN, CDR2 SVGIG (reference sequence). The CDR3 sequence is 15 residues long. V was pared by 0 bases and J by 4 bases, with 4 bases of the junction left unmatched. CDR3 sequence: CAWSVLGTGNQPQHF. The CDR3 DNA reads TGTGCCTGGAGTGTACTTGGGACAGGGAATCAGCCCCAGCATTTT. Based on the CDR3 plus reference TRBV30 and TRBJ1-5, the full variable domain is SQTIHQWPATLVQPVGSPLSLECTVEGTSNPNLYWYRQAAGRGLQLLFYSVGIGQISSEVPQNLSASRPQDRQFILSSKKLLLSDSGFYLCAWSVLGTGNQPQHFGDGTRLSIL.

The rearrangement joins TRBV6-5 to TRBJ2-1; 11 bases map to TRBD2. Looked up from germline, CDR1 is MNHEY and CDR2 is SVGAGI. The CDR3 extends over 16 amino acids. V was pared by 2 bases and J by 8 bases, with 8 bases of the junction left unmatched. The CDR3 is CASSYDPLAGGYEQFF. For the CDR3, the DNA is TGTGCCAGCAGTTACGATCCCCTAGCGGGGGGTTATGAGCAGTTCTTC.

This sequence joins TRBV28 and TRBJ1-5; D not certain. Per the germline V gene, CDR1 is MDHEN and CDR2 is SYDVKM. The length of the CDR3 is 13 residues. Deletions cut 4 bases from V and 5 bases from J, with 9 bases between. The CDR3 loop reads CASSSWSHQPQHF. The CDR3 nucleotides read TGTGCCAGCAGTTCATGGAGTCATCAGCCCCAGCATTTT.

The gene calls are TRBV2 and TRBJ2-6; 9 positions agree with TRBD1. Germline trimming cut 5 bases from V and 0 bases from J; bases unmatched to any gene: 2. This CDR3 is built from 16 residues. From germline, CDR1 is SNHLY and CDR2 FYNNEI. CDR3 region: CASSPQGASGANVLTF. The CDR3 coding sequence is TGTGCCAGCAGTCCACAGGGGGCCTCTGGGGCCAACGTCCTGACTTTC.

The chain uses TRBV6-6 and TRBJ1-5, with unresolved D. There are 14 residues in the CDR3. V was cut by 0 bases and J by 9 bases, with 12 bases left in between. Per the germline V gene, CDR1 is MNHNY and CDR2 is SVGAGI (reference sequence). The CDR3 is CASSYSGPEGPQHF. CDR3 DNA: TGTGCCAGCAGTTACTCGGGCCCCGAGGGGCCCCAGCATTTT.

The chain carries TRBV28 and TRBJ1-2; 7 bases align to TRBD1. Germline lookup yields CDR1 MDHEN and CDR2 SYDVKM. The CDR3 runs to 14 residues. Losses at the gene ends were 6 bases for V and 8 bases for J; bases not matched to a gene: 12. The CDR3, as DNA: TGTGCCAGCAGGACTGGACAGGATTTTGGCGGCTACACCTTC. Its protein product is CASRTGQDFGGYTF.

This chain joins TRBV5-5 and TRBJ1-4, with D unresolved. The CDR3 totals 14 residues. V lost 2 bases and J lost 8, with 13 bases in between. The germline gives CDR1 SGHKS, CDR2 YYEKEE (reference sequence). CDR3 region: CASSLGLFKEKLFF. The CDR3 DNA reads as TGTGCCAGCAGCTTAGGACTGTTTAAAGAAAAACTGTTTTTT.

The V gene is TRBV18, the J gene TRBJ2-1, with TRBD1 matching 8 bases. The CDR3 runs to 15 residues. The germline CDR1 and CDR2 sequences are KGHSH and LQKENI. The junction had 3 bases not matched to a gene; V was cut back by 1 base and J by 4 bases. DNA of the CDR3: TGTGCCAGCTCACCACGTCGGGACAGGTACAATGAGCAGTTCTTC. Its translation is CASSPRRDRYNEQFF.

The chain couples TRBV7-6 to TRBJ1-2; TRBD1 aligns across 12 bases. The CDR3 runs to 14 residues. Per germline, CDR1 SGHVS and CDR2 FNYEAQ. Trimming cost V 5 bases and J 7 bases; bases outside gene matches: 5. CDR3: CASSTGTGGIGYTF. CDR3 nucleotides: TGTGCCAGCAGCACTGGGACAGGGGGCATTGGCTACACCTTC.

V gene TRBV27 combines with J gene TRBJ1-6, with D possibly being TRBD1 (5 bases). Germline CDR1 is MNHEY and CDR2 is SMNVEV (reference sequence). With 3 bases removed from V and 8 bases from J, the gap between germline ends came to 11 bases. This CDR3 has 14 amino acids. The CDR3 DNA reads as TGTGCCAGCAGTTTCGGGCAGGGCTATTCACCCCTCCACTTT. This translates into CASSFGQGYSPLHF.

The chain carries TRBV29-1 and TRBJ2-2; 9 nucleotides line up with TRBD1. Trimming took 3 bases from V and 6 from J; bases not matched to a gene: 5. This CDR3 has 14 amino acids. Germline assignment: CDR1 SQVTM and CDR2 ANQGSEA. The CDR3 region has the DNA TGCAGCGTTGAGGGGGGGACAGGGCCCGGGGAGCTGTTTTTT. As protein: CSVEGGTGPGELFF.

V and J are TRBV30 and TRBJ1-2; no clear D. CDR1 and CDR2 (germline): GTSNPN, SVGIG (reference sequence). Trimming removed 1 base at V and 6 bases at J, with 12 bases between. This CDR3 comprises 13 residues. This CDR3 is CAWSGFIAHGYTF. Written as DNA, the CDR3 is TGTGCCTGGAGTGGGTTTATCGCGCATGGCTACACCTTC.

V and J are TRBV5-6 and TRBJ2-7; D perhaps matches TRBD2 (5 bases). V lost 2 bases and J lost 0, with 12 bases in between. This CDR3 spans 15 amino acids. Germline CDR1 is SGHDT and CDR2 is YYEEEE. The CDR3 sequence is CASSLGPGSSYEQYF. The CDR3 nucleotides are TGTGCCAGCAGCTTAGGACCTGGGAGCTCCTACGAGCAGTACTTC.

V usage is TRBV18 and J usage is TRBJ2-3; no definite D call. This CDR3 has 15 residues. V shed 0 bases and J shed 6 bases, with 13 bases lying between them. CDR1 is KGHSH and CDR2 is LQKENI in the germline V gene. The CDR3, as DNA: TGTGCCAGCTCACCACCTAGCCGATCTTTTGATACGCAGTATTTT. Translating it yields CASSPPSRSFDTQYF.

The chain links TRBV7-9 to TRBJ1-3; D is undetermined. CDR1 SEHNR and CDR2 FQNEAQ come from the germline V gene (reference sequence). With 4 bases removed from V and 1 base from J, the gap between germline ends came to 11 bases. This CDR3 is built from 15 residues. The CDR3 sequence is CASSSPEGSGNTIYF. The CDR3 DNA reads as TGTGCCAGCAGCTCCCCAGAGGGTTCTGGAAACACCATATATTTT.